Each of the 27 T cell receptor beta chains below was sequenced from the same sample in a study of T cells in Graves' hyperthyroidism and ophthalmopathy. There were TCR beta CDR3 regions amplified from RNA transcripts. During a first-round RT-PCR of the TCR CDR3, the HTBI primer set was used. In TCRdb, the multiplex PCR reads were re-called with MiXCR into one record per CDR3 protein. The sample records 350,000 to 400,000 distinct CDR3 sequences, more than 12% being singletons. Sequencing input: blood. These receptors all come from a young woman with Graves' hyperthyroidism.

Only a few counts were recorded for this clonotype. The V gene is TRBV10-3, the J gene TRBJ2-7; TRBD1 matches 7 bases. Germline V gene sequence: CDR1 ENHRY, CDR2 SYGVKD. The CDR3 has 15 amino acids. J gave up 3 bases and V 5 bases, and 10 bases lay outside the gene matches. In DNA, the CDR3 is TGTGCCATCAGTCCCGGGCCAGGGGACAGCTACGAGCAGTACTTC. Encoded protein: CAISPGPGDSYEQYF.

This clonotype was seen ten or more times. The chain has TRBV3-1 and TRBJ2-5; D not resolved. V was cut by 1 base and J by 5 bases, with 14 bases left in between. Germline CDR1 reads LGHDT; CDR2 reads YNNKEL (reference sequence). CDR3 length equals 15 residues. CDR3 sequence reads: CASSQAGYGPETQYF. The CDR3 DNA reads TGTGCCAGCAGCCAAGCCGGGTATGGTCCGGAGACCCAGTACTTC.

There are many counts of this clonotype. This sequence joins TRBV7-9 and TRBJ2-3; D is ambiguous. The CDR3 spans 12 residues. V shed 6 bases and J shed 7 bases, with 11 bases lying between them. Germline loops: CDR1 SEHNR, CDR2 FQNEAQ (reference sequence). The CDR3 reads CASSFSPYTQYF. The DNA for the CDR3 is TGTGCCAGCAGTTTCTCACCTTATACGCAGTATTTT. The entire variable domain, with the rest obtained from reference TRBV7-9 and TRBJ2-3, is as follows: DTGVSQNPRHKITKRGQNVTFRCDPISEHNRLYWYRQTLGQGPEFLTYFQNEAQLEKSRLLSDRFSAERPKGSFSTLEIQRTEQGDSAMYLCASSFSPYTQYFGPGTRLTVL.

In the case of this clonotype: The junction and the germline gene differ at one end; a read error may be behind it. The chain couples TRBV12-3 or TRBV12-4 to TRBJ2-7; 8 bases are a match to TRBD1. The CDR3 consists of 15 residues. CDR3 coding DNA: TGTGCCAGCAGCTTAGGACAGGGTAGAGCCTACGAGCAGTACTTC. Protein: CASSLGQGRAYEQYF.

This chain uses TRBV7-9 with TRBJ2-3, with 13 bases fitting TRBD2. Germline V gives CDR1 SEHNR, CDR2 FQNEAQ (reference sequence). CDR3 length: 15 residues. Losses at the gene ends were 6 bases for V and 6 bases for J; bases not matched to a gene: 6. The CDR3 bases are TGTGCCAGCAGACCGACTAGCGGGAGGCCTGATACGCAGTATTTT. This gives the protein CASRPTSGRPDTQYF.

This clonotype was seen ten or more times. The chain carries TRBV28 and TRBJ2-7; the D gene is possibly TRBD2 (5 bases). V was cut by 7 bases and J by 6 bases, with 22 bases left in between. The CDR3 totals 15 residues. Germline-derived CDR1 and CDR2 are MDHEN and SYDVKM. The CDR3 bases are TGTGCCAGCACAAAATCCCGGGGTTACACCTCCGAGCAGTACTTC. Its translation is CASTKSRGYTSEQYF.

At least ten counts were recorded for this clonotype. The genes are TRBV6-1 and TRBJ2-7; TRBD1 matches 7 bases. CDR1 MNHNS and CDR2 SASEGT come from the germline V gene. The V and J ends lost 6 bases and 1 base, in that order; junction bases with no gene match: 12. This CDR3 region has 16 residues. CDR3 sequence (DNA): TGTGCCAGCAGCGTTCAATCGGGACAGCCTTCCTACGAGCAGTACTTC. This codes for CASSVQSGQPSYEQYF.

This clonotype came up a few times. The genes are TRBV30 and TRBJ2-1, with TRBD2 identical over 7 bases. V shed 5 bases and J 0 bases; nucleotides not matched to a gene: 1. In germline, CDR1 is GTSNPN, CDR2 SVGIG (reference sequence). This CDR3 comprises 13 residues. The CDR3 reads CAWGLVSYNEQFF. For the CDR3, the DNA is TGTGCCTGGGGACTAGTCTCCTACAATGAGCAGTTCTTC.

The CDR3 loop is CASSYDTSGRPVMEFF. The CDR3 region has the DNA TGCGCCAGCAGCTACGACACTAGCGGGAGGCCGGTTATGGAGTTCTTC. This sequence joins TRBV5-1 and TRBJ2-1; TRBD2 matches at 12 bases. The germline gives CDR1 SGHRS, CDR2 YFSETQ. The V segment lost 3 bases and the J segment 14 bases; nucleotides outside the gene matches: 15. The CDR3 runs 16 residues.

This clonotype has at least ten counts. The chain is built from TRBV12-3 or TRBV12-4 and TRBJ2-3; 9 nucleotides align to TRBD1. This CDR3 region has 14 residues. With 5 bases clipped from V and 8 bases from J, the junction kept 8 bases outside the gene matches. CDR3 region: CASSPGQGYGTQYF. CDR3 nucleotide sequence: TGTGCCAGCAGTCCGGGACAGGGTTACGGTACGCAGTATTTT.

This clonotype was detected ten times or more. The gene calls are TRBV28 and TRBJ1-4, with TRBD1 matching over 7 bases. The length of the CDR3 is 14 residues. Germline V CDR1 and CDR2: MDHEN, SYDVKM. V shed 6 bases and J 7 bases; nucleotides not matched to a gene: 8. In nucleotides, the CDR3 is TGTGCCAGCAGACCGACAGGGAAGGGTGAAAAACTGTTTTTT. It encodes CASRPTGKGEKLFF.

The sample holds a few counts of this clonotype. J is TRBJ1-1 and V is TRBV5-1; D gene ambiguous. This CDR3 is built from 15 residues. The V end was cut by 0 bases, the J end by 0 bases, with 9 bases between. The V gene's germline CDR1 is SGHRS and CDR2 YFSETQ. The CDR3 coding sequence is TGCGCCAGCAGCTTGGGGCCCTCGGTGAACACTGAAGCTTTCTTT. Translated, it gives CASSLGPSVNTEAFF.

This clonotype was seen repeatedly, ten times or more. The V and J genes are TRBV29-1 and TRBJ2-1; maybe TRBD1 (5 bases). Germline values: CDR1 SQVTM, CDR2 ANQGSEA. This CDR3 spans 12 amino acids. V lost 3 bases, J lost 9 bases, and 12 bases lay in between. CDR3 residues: CSVDFRVSEQFF. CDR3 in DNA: TGCAGCGTTGATTTCAGGGTCAGTGAGCAGTTCTTC.

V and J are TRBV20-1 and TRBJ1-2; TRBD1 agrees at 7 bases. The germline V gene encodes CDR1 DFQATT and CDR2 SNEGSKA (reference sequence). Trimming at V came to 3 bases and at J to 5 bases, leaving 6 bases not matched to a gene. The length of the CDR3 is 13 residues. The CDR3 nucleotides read TGCAGTGCTAGCGAGGACAGGAGATATGGCTACACCTTC. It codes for CSASEDRRYGYTF.

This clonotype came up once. Here the CDR3 DNA reads TGTGCCAGCAGTTTAAGTCTCAACTCCTACGAGCAGTACTTC. Its protein product is CASSLSLNSYEQYF. V usage is TRBV12-3 or TRBV12-4 and J usage is TRBJ2-7; D is undetermined. The CDR3 consists of 14 residues. The V and J ends lost 2 bases and 0 bases respectively, with 8 bases between them.

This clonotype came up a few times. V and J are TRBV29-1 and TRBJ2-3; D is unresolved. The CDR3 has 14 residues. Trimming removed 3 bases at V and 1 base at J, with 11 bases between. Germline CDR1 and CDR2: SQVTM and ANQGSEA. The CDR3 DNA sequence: TGCAGCGTTGACCGTGGTAGCCGCACAGATACGCAGTATTTT. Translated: CSVDRGSRTDTQYF.

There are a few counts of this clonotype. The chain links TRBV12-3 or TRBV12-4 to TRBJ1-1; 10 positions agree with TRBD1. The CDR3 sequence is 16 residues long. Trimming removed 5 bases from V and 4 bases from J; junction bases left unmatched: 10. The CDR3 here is CASSPRDRGEFTEAFF. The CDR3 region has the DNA TGTGCCAGCAGTCCACGGGACAGGGGAGAGTTCACTGAAGCTTTCTTT.

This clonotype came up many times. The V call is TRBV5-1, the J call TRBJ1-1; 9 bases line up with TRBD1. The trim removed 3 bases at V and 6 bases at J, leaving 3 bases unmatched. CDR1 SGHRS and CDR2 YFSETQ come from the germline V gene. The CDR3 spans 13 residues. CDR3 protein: CASSWDRVAEAFF. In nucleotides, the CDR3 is TGCGCCAGCAGCTGGGACAGGGTCGCTGAAGCTTTCTTT.

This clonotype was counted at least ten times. The CDR3 protein is CASSLMGLAVLGFNEQFF. CDR3 nucleotides: TGTGCCAGCAGTTTAATGGGACTAGCTGTTCTTGGTTTCAATGAGCAGTTCTTC. The chain joins TRBV28 to TRBJ2-1, with TRBD2 identical over 9 bases. The germline V gene has CDR1 MDHEN and CDR2 SYDVKM. Losses at the gene ends were 2 bases for V and 6 bases for J; bases not matched to a gene: 14. The CDR3 sequence is 18 residues long.

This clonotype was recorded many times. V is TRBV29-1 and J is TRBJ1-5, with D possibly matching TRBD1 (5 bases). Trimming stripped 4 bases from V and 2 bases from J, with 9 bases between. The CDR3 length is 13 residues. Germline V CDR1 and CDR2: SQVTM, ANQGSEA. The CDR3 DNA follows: TGCAGCGTTGGGGGGACCGGCAATCAGCCCCAGCATTTT. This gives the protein CSVGGTGNQPQHF.

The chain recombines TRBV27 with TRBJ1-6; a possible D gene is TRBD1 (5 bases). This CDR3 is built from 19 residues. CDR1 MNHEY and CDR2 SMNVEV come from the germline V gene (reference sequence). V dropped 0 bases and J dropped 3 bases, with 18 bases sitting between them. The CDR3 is CASSLSINLRGLYNSPLHF. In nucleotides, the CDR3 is TGTGCCAGCAGTTTATCGATAAATCTGAGGGGCCTCTATAATTCACCCCTCCACTTT.

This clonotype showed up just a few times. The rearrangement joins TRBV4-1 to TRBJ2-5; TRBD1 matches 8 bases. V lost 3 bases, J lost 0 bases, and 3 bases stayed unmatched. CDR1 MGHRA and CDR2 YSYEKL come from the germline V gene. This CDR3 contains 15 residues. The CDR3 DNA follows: TGCGCCAGCAGCCAGCCGGACAGGGACCAAGAGACCCAGTACTTC. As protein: CASSQPDRDQETQYF.

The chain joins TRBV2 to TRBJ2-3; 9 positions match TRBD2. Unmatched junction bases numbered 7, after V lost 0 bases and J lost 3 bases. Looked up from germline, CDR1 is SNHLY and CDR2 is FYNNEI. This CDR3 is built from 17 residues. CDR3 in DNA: TGTGCCAGCAGTGAAGCCTCACAGCGGGGGGATACAGATACGCAGTATTTT. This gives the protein CASSEASQRGDTDTQYF.

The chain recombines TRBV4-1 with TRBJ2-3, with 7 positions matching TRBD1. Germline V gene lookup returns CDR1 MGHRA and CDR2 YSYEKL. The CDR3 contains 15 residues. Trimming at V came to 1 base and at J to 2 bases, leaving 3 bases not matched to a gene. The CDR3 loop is CASSQVDRDTDTQYF. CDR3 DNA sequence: TGCGCCAGCAGCCAAGTTGACAGGGACACAGATACGCAGTATTTT.

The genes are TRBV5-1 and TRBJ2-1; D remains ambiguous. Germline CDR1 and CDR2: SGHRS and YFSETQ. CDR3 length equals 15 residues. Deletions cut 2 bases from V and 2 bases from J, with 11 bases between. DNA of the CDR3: TGCGCCAGCAGCTTCGATACCAGACCCTACAATGAGCAGTTCTTC. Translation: CASSFDTRPYNEQFF.

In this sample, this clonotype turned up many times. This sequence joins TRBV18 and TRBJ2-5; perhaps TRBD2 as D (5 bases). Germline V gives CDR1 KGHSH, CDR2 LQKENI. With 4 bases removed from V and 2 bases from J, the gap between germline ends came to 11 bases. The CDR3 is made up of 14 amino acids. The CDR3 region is CASSLRGIQETQYF. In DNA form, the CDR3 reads TGTGCCAGCTCACTTAGAGGGATACAAGAGACCCAGTACTTC.

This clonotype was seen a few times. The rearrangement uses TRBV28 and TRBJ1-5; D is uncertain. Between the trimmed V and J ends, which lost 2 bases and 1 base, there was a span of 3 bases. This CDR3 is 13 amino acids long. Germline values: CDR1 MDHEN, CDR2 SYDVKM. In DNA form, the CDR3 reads TGTGCCAGCAGTTTAATGAGCAATCAGCCCCAGCATTTT. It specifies CASSLMSNQPQHF.